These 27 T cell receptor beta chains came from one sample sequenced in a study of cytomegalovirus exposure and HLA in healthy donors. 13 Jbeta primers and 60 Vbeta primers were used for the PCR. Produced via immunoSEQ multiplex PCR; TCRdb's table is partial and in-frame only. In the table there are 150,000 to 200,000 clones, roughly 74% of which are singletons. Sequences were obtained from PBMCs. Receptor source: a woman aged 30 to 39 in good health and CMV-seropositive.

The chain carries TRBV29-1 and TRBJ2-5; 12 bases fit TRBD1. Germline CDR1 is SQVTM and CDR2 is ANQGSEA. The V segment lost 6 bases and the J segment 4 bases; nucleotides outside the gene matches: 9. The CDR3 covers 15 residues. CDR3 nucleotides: TGCAGCGTGAAAGGCCGGGACAGGGGGCCAGAGACCCAGTACTTC. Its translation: CSVKGRDRGPETQYF.

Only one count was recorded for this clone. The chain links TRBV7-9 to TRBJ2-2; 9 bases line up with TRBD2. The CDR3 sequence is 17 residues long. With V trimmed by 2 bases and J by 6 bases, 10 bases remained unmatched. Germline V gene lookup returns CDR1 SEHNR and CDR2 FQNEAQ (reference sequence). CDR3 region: CASSLRRTSDGPGELFF. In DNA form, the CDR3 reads TGTGCCAGCAGCTTACGGCGGACTAGCGACGGGCCCGGGGAGCTGTTTTTT.

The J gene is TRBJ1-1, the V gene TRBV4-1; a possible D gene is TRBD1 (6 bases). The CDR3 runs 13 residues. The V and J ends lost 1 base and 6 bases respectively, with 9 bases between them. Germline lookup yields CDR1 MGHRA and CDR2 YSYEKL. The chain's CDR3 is CASSQAGVAEAFF. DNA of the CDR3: TGCGCCAGCAGCCAAGCAGGGGTGGCTGAAGCTTTCTTT.

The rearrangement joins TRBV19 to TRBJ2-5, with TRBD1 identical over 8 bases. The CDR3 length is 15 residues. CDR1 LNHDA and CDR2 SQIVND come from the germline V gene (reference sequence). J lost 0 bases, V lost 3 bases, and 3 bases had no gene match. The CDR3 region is CASSIRTGNQETQYF. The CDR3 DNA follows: TGTGCCAGTAGTATCCGGACAGGGAACCAAGAGACCCAGTACTTC.

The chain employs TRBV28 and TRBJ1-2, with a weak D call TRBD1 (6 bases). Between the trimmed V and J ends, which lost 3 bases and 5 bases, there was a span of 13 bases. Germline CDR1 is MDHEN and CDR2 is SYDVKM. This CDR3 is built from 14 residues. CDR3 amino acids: CASSLSIRGYGYTF. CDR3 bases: TGTGCCAGCAGTTTGTCGATCAGGGGTTATGGCTACACCTTC.

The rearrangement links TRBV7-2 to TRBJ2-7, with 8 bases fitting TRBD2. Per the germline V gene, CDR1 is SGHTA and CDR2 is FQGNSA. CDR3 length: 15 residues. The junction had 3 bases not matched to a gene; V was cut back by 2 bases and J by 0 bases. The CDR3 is CASSLLGTSSYEQYF. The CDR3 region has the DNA TGTGCCAGCAGCTTACTCGGGACTAGCTCCTACGAGCAGTACTTC.

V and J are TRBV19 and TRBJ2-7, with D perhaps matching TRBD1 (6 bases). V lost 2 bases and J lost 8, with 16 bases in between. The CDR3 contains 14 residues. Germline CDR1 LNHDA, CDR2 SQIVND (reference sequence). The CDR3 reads CASSIWDTSTQQYF. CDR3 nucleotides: TGTGCCAGTAGTATATGGGACACCTCTACGCAGCAGTACTTC. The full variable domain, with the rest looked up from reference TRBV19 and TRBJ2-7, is DGGITQSPKYLFRKEGQNVTLSCEQNLNHDAMYWYRQDPGQGLRLIYYSQIVNDFQKGDIAEGYSVSREKKESFPLTVTSAQKNPTAFYLCASSIWDTSTQQYFGPGTRLTVT.

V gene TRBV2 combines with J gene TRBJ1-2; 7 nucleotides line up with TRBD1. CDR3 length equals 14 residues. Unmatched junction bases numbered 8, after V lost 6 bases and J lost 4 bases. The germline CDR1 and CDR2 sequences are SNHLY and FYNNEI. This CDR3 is CASSNRGEGYGYTF. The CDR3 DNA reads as TGTGCCAGCAGCAACAGGGGTGAAGGCTATGGCTACACCTTC.

CDR3 region: CARGTGRNTGELFF. CDR3 nucleotide sequence: TGTGCCAGAGGGACAGGGCGGAACACCGGGGAGCTGTTTTTT. The V gene is TRBV2, the J gene TRBJ2-2, with 9 bases matching TRBD1. The CDR3 spans 14 residues. The germline V gene encodes CDR1 SNHLY and CDR2 FYNNEI. After removal of 9 bases from V and 1 base from J, the junction contained 3 bases not matched to a gene.

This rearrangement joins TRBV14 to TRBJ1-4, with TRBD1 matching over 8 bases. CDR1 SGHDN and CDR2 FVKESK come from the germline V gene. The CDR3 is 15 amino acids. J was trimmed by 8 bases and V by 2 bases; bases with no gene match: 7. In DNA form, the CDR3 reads TGTGCCAGCAGCCAAACCCAGGGGGCCTCCGAAAAACTGTTTTTT. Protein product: CASSQTQGASEKLFF.

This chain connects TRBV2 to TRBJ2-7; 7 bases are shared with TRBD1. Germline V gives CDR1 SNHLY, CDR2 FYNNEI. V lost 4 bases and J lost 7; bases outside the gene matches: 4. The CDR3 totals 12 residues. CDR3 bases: TGTGCCAGCAGTGGAGACAGGGTTGAGCAGTACTTC. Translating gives CASSGDRVEQYF.

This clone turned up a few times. CDR3 DNA: TGTGCCAGCAGCTCACAGGGAAAGGGGACTGAAGCTTTCTTT. It encodes CASSSQGKGTEAFF. The V and J genes are TRBV5-4 and TRBJ1-1; the D gene is possibly TRBD1 (6 bases). The CDR3 loop spans 14 amino acids. Germline V gives CDR1 SGHNT, CDR2 YYREEE (reference sequence). Trimming took off 3 bases at V and 5 bases at J, with 14 bases between the two ends.

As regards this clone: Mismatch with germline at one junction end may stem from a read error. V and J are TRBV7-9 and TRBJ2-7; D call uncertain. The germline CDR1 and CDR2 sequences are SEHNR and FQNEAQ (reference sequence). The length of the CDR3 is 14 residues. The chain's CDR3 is CSSSLGATNYEQYF. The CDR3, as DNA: TGTTCCAGCAGCTTAGGAGCGACCAACTACGAGCAGTACTTC. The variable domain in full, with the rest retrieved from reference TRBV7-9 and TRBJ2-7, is DTGVSQNPRHKITKRGQNVTFRCDPISEHNRLYWYRQTLGQGPEFLTYFQNEAQLEKSRLLSDRFSAERPKGSFSTLEIQRTEQGDSAMYLCSSSLGATNYEQYFGPGTRLTVT.

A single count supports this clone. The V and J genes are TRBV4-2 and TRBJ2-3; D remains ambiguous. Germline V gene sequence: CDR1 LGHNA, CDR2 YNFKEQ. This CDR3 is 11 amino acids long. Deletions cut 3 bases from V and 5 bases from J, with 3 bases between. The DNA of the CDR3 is TGTGCCAGCAGCCACGGAGATACGCAGTATTTT. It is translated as CASSHGDTQYF.

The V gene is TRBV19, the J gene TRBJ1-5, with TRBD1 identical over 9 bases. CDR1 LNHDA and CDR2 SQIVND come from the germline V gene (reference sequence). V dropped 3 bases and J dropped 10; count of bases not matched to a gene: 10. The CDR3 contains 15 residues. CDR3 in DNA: TGTGCCAGTAGTATCCAGACAGGGGGATCAGCTCCCCAGCATTTT. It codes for CASSIQTGGSAPQHF.

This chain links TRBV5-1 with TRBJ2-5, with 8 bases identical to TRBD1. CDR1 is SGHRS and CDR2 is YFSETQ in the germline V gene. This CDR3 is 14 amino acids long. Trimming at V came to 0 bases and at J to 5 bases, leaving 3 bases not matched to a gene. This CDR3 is CASSLGTGRETQYF. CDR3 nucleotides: TGCGCCAGCAGCTTGGGGACAGGGCGGGAGACCCAGTACTTC. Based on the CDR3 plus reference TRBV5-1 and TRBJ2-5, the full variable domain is KAGVTQTPRYLIKTRGQQVTLSCSPISGHRSVSWYQQTPGQGLQFLFEYFSETQRNKGNFPGRFSGRQFSNSRSEMNVSTLELGDSALYLCASSLGTGRETQYFGPGTRLLVL.

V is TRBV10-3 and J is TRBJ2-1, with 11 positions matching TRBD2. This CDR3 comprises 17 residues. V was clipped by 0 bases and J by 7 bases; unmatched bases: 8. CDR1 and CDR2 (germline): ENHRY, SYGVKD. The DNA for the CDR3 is TGTGCCATCAGTGAGTCTCCACTAGCGGGAGCCGTTAATGAGCAGTTCTTC. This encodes CAISESPLAGAVNEQFF.

The CDR3 reads CASSYRGAGTDTQYF. For the CDR3, the DNA is TGTGCCAGCAGTTACCGGGGGGCGGGCACAGATACGCAGTATTTT. V gene TRBV6-5 combines with J gene TRBJ2-3; D possibly corresponds to TRBD2 (7 bases). This CDR3 comprises 15 residues. Trimming pared 2 bases from V and 1 base from J, leaving 10 bases between. Germline V CDR1 and CDR2: MNHEY, SVGAGI.

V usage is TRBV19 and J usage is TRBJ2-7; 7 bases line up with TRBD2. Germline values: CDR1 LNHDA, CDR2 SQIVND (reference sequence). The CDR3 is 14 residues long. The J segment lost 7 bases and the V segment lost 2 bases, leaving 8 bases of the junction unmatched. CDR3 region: CASSIRRESREQYF. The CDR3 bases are TGTGCCAGTAGTATACGGCGGGAGTCGAGAGAGCAGTACTTC. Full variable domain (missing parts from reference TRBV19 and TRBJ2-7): DGGITQSPKYLFRKEGQNVTLSCEQNLNHDAMYWYRQDPGQGLRLIYYSQIVNDFQKGDIAEGYSVSREKKESFPLTVTSAQKNPTAFYLCASSIRRESREQYFGPGTRLTVT.

This CDR3 is CASRGDGGGANYEQYF. For the CDR3, the DNA is TGTGCCAGCAGGGGTGATGGCGGGGGGGCCAATTACGAGCAGTACTTC. J is TRBJ2-7 and V is TRBV7-4, with TRBD2 identical over 9 bases. CDR1 and CDR2 from the germline V gene are SGHVT and SQSDAQ. J lost 4 bases, V lost 6 bases, and 13 bases had no gene match. The CDR3 is 16 amino acids.

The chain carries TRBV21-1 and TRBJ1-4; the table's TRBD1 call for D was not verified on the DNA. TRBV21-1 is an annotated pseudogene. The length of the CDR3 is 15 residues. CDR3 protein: CASSPRRGPVEKLFF. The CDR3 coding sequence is TGTGCCAGCAGTCCTAGGAGGGGGCCGGTTGAAAAACTGTTTTTT.

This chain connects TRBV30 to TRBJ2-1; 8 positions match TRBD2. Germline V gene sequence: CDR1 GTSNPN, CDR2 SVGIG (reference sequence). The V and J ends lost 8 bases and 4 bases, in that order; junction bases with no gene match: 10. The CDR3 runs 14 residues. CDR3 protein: CAATPGRGYNEQFF. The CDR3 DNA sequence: TGTGCCGCGACTCCCGGGAGGGGTTACAATGAGCAGTTCTTC.

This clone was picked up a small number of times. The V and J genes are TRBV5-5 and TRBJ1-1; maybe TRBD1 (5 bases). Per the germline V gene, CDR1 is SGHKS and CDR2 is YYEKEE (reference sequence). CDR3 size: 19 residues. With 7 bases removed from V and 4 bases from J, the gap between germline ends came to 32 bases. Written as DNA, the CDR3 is TGTGCCAGCCCTCGTAACAGCTTACACCTCGATAGGGGTCCCACTGAAGCTTTCTTT. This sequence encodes CASPRNSLHLDRGPTEAFF.

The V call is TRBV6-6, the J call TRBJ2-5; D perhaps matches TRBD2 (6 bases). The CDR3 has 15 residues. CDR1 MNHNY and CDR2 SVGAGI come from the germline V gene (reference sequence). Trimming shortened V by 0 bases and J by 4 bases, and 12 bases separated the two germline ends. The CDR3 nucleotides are TGTGCCAGCAGTTACTCGAGTGGGGGAGGAGAGACCCAGTACTTC. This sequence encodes CASSYSSGGGETQYF.

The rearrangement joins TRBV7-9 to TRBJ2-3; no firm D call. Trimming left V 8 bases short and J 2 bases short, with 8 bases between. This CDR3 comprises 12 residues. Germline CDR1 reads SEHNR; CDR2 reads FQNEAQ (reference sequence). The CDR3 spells CASGGDTDTQYF. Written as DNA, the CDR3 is TGTGCCAGCGGCGGAGACACAGATACGCAGTATTTT.

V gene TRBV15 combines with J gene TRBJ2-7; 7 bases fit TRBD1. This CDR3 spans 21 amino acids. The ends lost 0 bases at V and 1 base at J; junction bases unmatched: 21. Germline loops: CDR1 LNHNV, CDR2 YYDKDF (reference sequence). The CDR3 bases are TGTGCCACCAGCAGAGATCTACCCCCGACAGGGCAGTACCCGTTATCCTACGAGCAGTACTTC. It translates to CATSRDLPPTGQYPLSYEQYF. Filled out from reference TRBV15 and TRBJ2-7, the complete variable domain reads DAMVIQNPRYQVTQFGKPVTLSCSQTLNHNVMYWYQQKSSQAPKLLFHYYDKDFNNEADTPDNFQSRRPNTSFCFLDIRSPGLGDTAMYLCATSRDLPPTGQYPLSYEQYFGPGTRLTVT.

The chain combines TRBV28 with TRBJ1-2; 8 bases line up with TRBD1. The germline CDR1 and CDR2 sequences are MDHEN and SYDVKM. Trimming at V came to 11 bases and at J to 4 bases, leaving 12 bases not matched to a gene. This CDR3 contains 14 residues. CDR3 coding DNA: TGTGCCGCCCGGACAGGGAGGCGGAGCTATGGCTACACCTTC. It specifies CAARTGRRSYGYTF.